This TCR beta chain was profiled in a study of T cells in Graves' hyperthyroidism and ophthalmopathy. Study results and caveats: Expanded thyroid clonotypes (above 0.001) were mostly also found in blood.

J was trimmed by 7 bases and V by 0 bases; bases with no gene match: 7. The CDR3 runs to 16 residues. Looked up from germline, CDR1 is ENHRY and CDR2 is SYGVKD. Ophthalmopathy patients had moderate-to-severe active disease, CAS ≥3, NOSPECS ≥4, and disease duration under 3 months. Reasons for excluding patients were uncontrolled infection, other autoimmune disease, pregnancy or lactation. The study based diagnoses on clinical symptoms, serum thyroxine and TRAb, thyroid ultrasound and orbital computed tomography. Amplified TCR beta CDR3 regions derived from RNA transcripts. During a first-round RT-PCR of the TCR CDR3, the HTBI primer set was used. One entry per CDR3 protein results from TCRdb running MiXCR on the multiplex PCR reads. The data contain about 400,000 distinct CDR3 sequences, 14% to 15% of them seen just once; the ten biggest clones take up around 13%. This clonotype has a count of ten or more. The target antigen is unknown.

The receptor was derived from a man younger than 35 with Graves' ophthalmopathy. The sequenced sample consisted of blood. The gene calls are TRBV10-3 and TRBJ2-1, with TRBD2 matching over 9 bases. In DNA, the CDR3 is TGTGCCATCAGTGAGTCTCGAGTAAGCGGGGGGAATGAGCAGTTCTTC. It codes for CAISESRVSGGNEQFF.